This T cell receptor beta chain stems from a study of T-cell reconstitution after alpha-beta-depleted transplantation in children. It was with unique molecular identifiers that the TCRbeta library was prepared. Using its own MiXCR run on the PCR reads, TCRdb lists one record per CDR3 protein. The table has some 830,000 distinct CDR3 sequences, 16% seen once. This TCR came from a male patient between 5 and 17 years old who had a stem cell transplant for acute lymphoblastic leukemia, so the T cells may come from the graft donor. This sample comprised PBMCs, mostly from graft donor cells, obtained 360 days after TCRalphabeta/CD19-depleted stem cell transplant.

As DNA, the CDR3 is TGTGCCGCGGCGGGTTACAATGAGCAGTTCTTC. Protein product: CAAAGYNEQFF. The rearrangement links TRBV28 to TRBJ2-1, with D possibly matching TRBD2 (5 bases). Per germline, CDR1 MDHEN and CDR2 SYDVKM. The CDR3 loop spans 11 amino acids. The ends were cut back, 11 bases at V and 4 bases at J, with 9 bases in the middle.